This T cell receptor beta chain was obtained from a study of T cell responses to AZD1222 COVID-19 vaccine. General study points: The donor cohort was predominantly white British with a female majority, and clonal diversity may have been underestimated. Recipients of AZD1222 seropositive at baseline numbered only five or six. A rise in Spike-specific TCR breadth and depth followed two AZD1222 doses.

The CDR3 spans 13 residues. V lost 8 bases and J 3 bases, leaving 10 bases between the germline ends. Germline V gene sequence: CDR1 MNHEY, CDR2 SVGAGI. Profiling relied on immunoSEQ multiplex PCR, and the TCRdb table lists in-frame clones only, not all of them. The sample lists roughly 120,000 clones, about 89% occurring once. On this clone: Its antigen is undetermined.

The specimen comprised peripheral blood, sampled on day 0 of AZD1222 vaccination. The receptor's source is an adult in good health. The chain joins TRBV6-5 to TRBJ2-2; D unclear. The CDR3 sequence: CASAQVYTGELFF. The CDR3 nucleotides read TGTGCCAGCGCCCAGGTGTACACCGGGGAGCTGTTTTTT.